The 6 T cell receptor beta chains in this list originate from one sample, sequenced in a study of T cell responses to AZD1222 COVID-19 vaccine. Clones were read by immunoSEQ multiplex PCR, and TCRdb kept only the in-frame ones, dropping some. The sample consists of 100,000 to 120,000 clones, approximately 90% of them appearing once. The specimen was peripheral blood, collected on day 0 of AZD1222 vaccination. The origin of the receptors is an adult in good health.

The V gene is TRBV3-1 (or the pseudogene TRBV3-2), the J gene TRBJ2-1; 11 bases agree with TRBD2. The CDR3 spans 14 residues. V shed 4 bases, J shed 8 bases, and the junction held 4 bases outside the gene matches. Germline CDR1 LGHDT, CDR2 YNNKEL (reference sequence). The chain's CDR3 is CASSLLAGEDEQFF. CDR3 DNA: TGTGCCAGCAGCCTACTAGCGGGAGAGGATGAGCAGTTCTTC.

V and J are TRBV7-9 and TRBJ1-5; D unclear. Trimming left V 5 bases short and J 2 bases short, with 13 bases between. This CDR3 is 15 amino acids long. Germline assignment: CDR1 SEHNR and CDR2 FQNEAQ (reference sequence). CDR3 DNA sequence: TGTGCCAGCAGCGCCGTAGGTTCGGGCAATCAGCCCCAGCATTTT. Translation: CASSAVGSGNQPQHF.

The chain is built from TRBV7-3 and TRBJ2-1; 9 bases align to TRBD2. Germline values: CDR1 SGHTA, CDR2 FQGTGA. The CDR3 covers 16 residues. The junction had 7 bases not matched to a gene; V was cut back by 1 base and J by 6 bases. For the CDR3, the DNA is TGTGCCAGCAGCTTAAACTCCCTAGCGGGAATCAATGAGCAGTTCTTC. Amino acid sequence: CASSLNSLAGINEQFF.

The rearrangement links TRBV10-3 to TRBJ2-3; 8 nucleotides align to TRBD2. This CDR3 spans 14 amino acids. The V gene end was trimmed by 10 bases and the J gene end by 3 bases; junction bases not matched to a gene: 9. In germline, CDR1 is ENHRY, CDR2 SYGVKD. This CDR3 is CATEGTRRTDTQYF. Written as DNA, the CDR3 is TGTGCCACCGAGGGGACTAGGAGAACAGATACGCAGTATTTT.

The J gene is TRBJ2-1, the V gene TRBV6-2 or TRBV6-3; D is unclear. Germline V gene sequence: CDR1 MNHEY, CDR2 SVGEGT. Trimming shortened V by 0 bases and J by 9 bases, and 9 bases separated the two germline ends. The CDR3 consists of 13 residues. The CDR3 here is CASSYSSATEQFF. The CDR3 nucleotides read TGTGCCAGCAGTTACTCGAGTGCCACTGAGCAGTTCTTC.

This clone was recorded only once. V usage is TRBV3-1 (or the pseudogene TRBV3-2) and J usage is TRBJ2-7, with 9 bases aligning to TRBD2. In germline, CDR1 is LGHDT, CDR2 YNNKEL (reference sequence). Trimming took 1 base from V and 4 from J; bases not matched to a gene: 8. The length of the CDR3 is 16 residues. The CDR3 DNA follows: TGTGCCAGCAGCCAAGCGGGCGGACTAGCGCTATACGAGCAGTACTTC. It specifies CASSQAGGLALYEQYF.